Below, 18 T cell receptor beta chains from the same sample are listed, as sequenced in a study of human T cells and chemical hapten exposure. Time point of the sample: patch test 3, about 24 weeks after DPC sensitization. Treatment noted: therapeutic diphenylcyclopropenone sensitization with weekly scalp DPC. TCRdb re-analysed the RACE reads in MiXCR, keeping a single row per CDR3 protein. The sample contains 100,000 or so distinct CDR3 sequences, under 35% of which appear only once. This sample comprised whole blood, obtained in connection with sensitization to the hapten diphenylcyclopropenone (DPC). These receptors were obtained from a man between 40 and 49 years old with alopecia areata. Some clones in this sample may be carry-over from other donors' samples.

On this clonotype: A read error may account for a junction end that differs from germline. The J gene is TRBJ2-7, the V gene TRBV28; 9 bases agree with TRBD1. Per germline, CDR1 MDHEN and CDR2 SYDVKM. The CDR3 covers 14 residues. The CDR3 nucleotides read TGTGCCAGCAGTTTTGGGACAGGGACCTACAAGCAGTACTTC. This encodes CASSFGTGTYKQYF.

The chain uses TRBV7-3 and TRBJ2-1; D is unresolved. The CDR3 runs to 15 residues. In germline, CDR1 is SGHTA, CDR2 FQGTGA. V lost 0 bases and J lost 2, with 8 bases in between. CDR3 residues: CASSLTIGTYNEQFF. CDR3 DNA sequence: TGTGCCAGCAGCTTAACGATCGGAACCTACAATGAGCAGTTCTTC.

This sequence joins TRBV6-5 and TRBJ2-3; D is unclear. V lost 6 bases, J lost 3 bases, and 13 bases lay in between. From germline, CDR1 is MNHEY and CDR2 SVGAGI. CDR3 length: 14 residues. The CDR3 DNA is TGTGCCAGCAGCTTCCGTTCGCAGACAGATACGCAGTATTTT. It codes for CASSFRSQTDTQYF.

The V and J genes are TRBV20-1 and TRBJ2-3; the match to TRBD2 covers 11 bases. Germline V gene lookup returns CDR1 DFQATT and CDR2 SNEGSKA (reference sequence). The CDR3 runs to 15 residues. The J segment lost 2 bases and the V segment lost 5 bases, leaving 6 bases of the junction unmatched. The CDR3 DNA sequence: TGCAGTGCTCGATCGACTAGCGGGAACACAGATACGCAGTATTTT. It specifies CSARSTSGNTDTQYF.

V is TRBV7-3 and J is TRBJ2-6; no clear D. Germline V gene sequence: CDR1 SGHTA, CDR2 FQGTGA. This CDR3 comprises 15 residues. The ends were cut back, 4 bases at V and 0 bases at J, with 7 bases in the middle. The CDR3 spells CASSYFRSGANVLTF. In DNA form, the CDR3 reads TGTGCCAGCAGCTACTTTCGCTCTGGGGCCAACGTCCTGACTTTC.

V gene TRBV30 combines with J gene TRBJ2-3; D is uncertain. The germline V and J ends were trimmed by 5 bases and 0 bases, with 6 bases remaining between them. CDR1 and CDR2 (germline): GTSNPN, SVGIG (reference sequence). The CDR3 length is 12 residues. The CDR3 spells CAWSGSTDTQYF. For the CDR3, the DNA is TGTGCCTGGTCTGGGAGCACAGATACGCAGTATTTT. The full variable domain, its missing parts supplied by reference TRBV30 and TRBJ2-3, is SQTIHQWPATLVQPVGSPLSLECTVEGTSNPNLYWYRQAAGRGLQLLFYSVGIGQISSEVPQNLSASRPQDRQFILSSKKLLLSDSGFYLCAWSGSTDTQYFGPGTRLTVL.

This clonotype was counted only a few times. The chain employs TRBV4-3 and TRBJ1-2; 10 bases line up with TRBD1. V lost 1 base to trimming and J lost 7 bases; unmatched junction nucleotides: 9. CDR3 size: 16 residues. Germline V gene sequence: CDR1 LGHNA, CDR2 YSLEER. CDR3: CASSQGPVGTGAGYTF. The CDR3 DNA reads TGCGCCAGCAGCCAAGGCCCGGTCGGGACAGGGGCTGGCTACACCTTC.

The chain employs TRBV3-1 and TRBJ2-5, with D unresolved. Germline V gene sequence: CDR1 LGHDT, CDR2 YNNKEL (reference sequence). The CDR3 sequence is 12 residues long. Deletions cut 4 bases from V and 5 bases from J, with 8 bases between. For the CDR3, the DNA is TGTGCCAGCAGCCTCCCCTGGGAGACCCAGTACTTC. The encoded protein is CASSLPWETQYF.

CDR3 residues: CASSLGQSSSYEQYF. The DNA of the CDR3 is TGTGCCAGCAGCTTAGGCCAATCCAGCTCCTACGAGCAGTACTTC. The chain links TRBV7-3 to TRBJ2-7; no clear D. The germline CDR1 and CDR2 sequences are SGHTA and FQGTGA. V lost 2 bases and J 0 bases, leaving 11 bases between the germline ends. The CDR3 contains 15 residues.

The rearrangement uses TRBV10-3 and TRBJ2-7, with TRBD2 as a possible D gene (5 bases). V was pared by 7 bases and J by 0 bases, with 10 bases between. The CDR3 has 13 amino acids. Germline V gene lookup returns CDR1 ENHRY and CDR2 SYGVKD. Here the CDR3 reads CAITGNNSYEQYF. The CDR3, as DNA: TGTGCCATCACCGGGAATAACTCCTACGAGCAGTACTTC.

This clonotype was counted a few times. J is TRBJ2-1 and V is TRBV20-1; either TRBD1 or TRBD2 may fit D (6 bases each). Germline lookup yields CDR1 DFQATT and CDR2 SNEGSKA (reference sequence). The V end lost 5 bases, the J end lost 5 bases, and 16 bases lay between the germline ends. The CDR3 is made up of 14 amino acids. In DNA, the CDR3 is TGCAGTGCTTCTAGGGGGGACGGTCACAATGAGCAGTTCTTC. Translated: CSASRGDGHNEQFF.

This clonotype occurred once. The chain carries TRBV12-3 or TRBV12-4 and TRBJ2-7; D is tentatively TRBD1 or TRBD2 (5 bases each). V was pared by 4 bases and J by 12 bases, with 13 bases between. CDR3 length: 11 amino acids. CDR3 DNA: TGTGCCAGCAGTTGTATGGGGGTGCCGTACTTC. It codes for CASSCMGVPYF.

The sample holds a few counts of this clonotype. J is TRBJ2-7 and V is TRBV4-2, with TRBD2 matching over 9 bases. J gave up 4 bases and V 4 bases, and 11 bases lay outside the gene matches. Germline CDR1 is LGHNA and CDR2 is YNFKEQ. This CDR3 is built from 16 residues. CDR3 coding DNA: TGTGCCAGCAGCCCTCAGTGGGCGGGAGGGCTGTACGAGCAGTACTTC. Protein sequence: CASSPQWAGGLYEQYF.

The chain has TRBV10-3 and TRBJ1-1; D not resolved. Trimming cost V 6 bases and J 1 base, with 9 bases left between them. The CDR3 is 13 residues long. CDR1 and CDR2 from the germline V gene are ENHRY and SYGVKD. The CDR3 nucleotides read TGTGCCATCAGGGACGGAGGGAACACTGAAGCTTTCTTT. It yields the protein CAIRDGGNTEAFF.

J is TRBJ2-3 and V is TRBV14; D uncertain. V gave up 3 bases and J gave up 2 bases, with 18 bases separating them. This CDR3 contains 17 residues. Germline V gene data show CDR1 as SGHDN and CDR2 as FVKESK. The CDR3 reads CASSQFDTATITDTQYF. In DNA, the CDR3 is TGTGCCAGCAGCCAGTTTGATACAGCGACCATCACAGATACGCAGTATTTT.

The chain has TRBV5-1 and TRBJ2-3; TRBD2 is a possible D gene (6 bases). Germline V gene lookup returns CDR1 SGHRS and CDR2 YFSETQ. V dropped 3 bases and J dropped 0 bases, with 17 bases sitting between them. The CDR3 totals 17 residues. The CDR3 is CASSSGLFAPSTDTQYF. As DNA, the CDR3 is TGCGCCAGCAGCTCGGGACTTTTCGCTCCTAGCACAGATACGCAGTATTTT.

V gene TRBV5-4 combines with J gene TRBJ2-5, with 9 bases identical to TRBD1. The germline gives CDR1 SGHNT, CDR2 YYREEE (reference sequence). The junction had 4 bases not matched to a gene; V was cut back by 0 bases and J by 4 bases. The CDR3 totals 15 residues. The CDR3: CASSLGDRAAETQYF. The CDR3 bases are TGTGCCAGCAGCTTGGGGGACAGGGCGGCAGAGACCCAGTACTTC.

This clonotype was seen a handful of times. This chain uses TRBV5-4 with TRBJ2-3; TRBD2 matches at 10 bases. CDR3 length equals 16 residues. Germline CDR1 SGHNT, CDR2 YYREEE (reference sequence). Trimming at V came to 2 bases and at J to 5 bases, leaving 8 bases not matched to a gene. CDR3 sequence reads: CASSLGLAVSKDTQYF. As DNA, the CDR3 is TGTGCCAGCAGCTTAGGACTAGCGGTCTCCAAAGATACGCAGTATTTT.